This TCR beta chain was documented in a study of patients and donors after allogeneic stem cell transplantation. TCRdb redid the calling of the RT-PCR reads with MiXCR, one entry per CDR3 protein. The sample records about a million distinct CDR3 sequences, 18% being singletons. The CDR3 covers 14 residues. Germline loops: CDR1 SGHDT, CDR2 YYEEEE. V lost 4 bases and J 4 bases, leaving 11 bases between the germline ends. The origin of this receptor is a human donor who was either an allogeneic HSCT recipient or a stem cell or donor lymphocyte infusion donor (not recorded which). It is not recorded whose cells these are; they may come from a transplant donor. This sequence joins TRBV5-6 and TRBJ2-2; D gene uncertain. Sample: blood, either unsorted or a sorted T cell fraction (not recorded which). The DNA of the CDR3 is TGTGCCAGCAGCGGGTTTGACCTCACCGGGGAGCTGTTTTTT. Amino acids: CASSGFDLTGELFF.